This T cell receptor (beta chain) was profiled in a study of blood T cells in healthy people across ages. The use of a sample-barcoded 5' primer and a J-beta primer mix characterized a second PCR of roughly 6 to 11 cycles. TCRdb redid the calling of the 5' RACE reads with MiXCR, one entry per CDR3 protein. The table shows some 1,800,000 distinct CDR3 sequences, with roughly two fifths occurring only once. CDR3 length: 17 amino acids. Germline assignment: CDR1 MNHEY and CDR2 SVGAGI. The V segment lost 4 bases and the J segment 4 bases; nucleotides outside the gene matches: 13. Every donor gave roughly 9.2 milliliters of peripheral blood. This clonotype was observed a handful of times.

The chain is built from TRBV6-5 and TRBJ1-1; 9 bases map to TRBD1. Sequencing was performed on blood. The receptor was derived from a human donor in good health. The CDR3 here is CASSSITQGAKGTEAFF. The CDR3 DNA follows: TGTGCCAGCAGTTCCATAACACAGGGGGCTAAGGGCACTGAAGCTTTCTTT.